The source of this TCR beta chain is a study of cytomegalovirus exposure and HLA in healthy donors. Study-wide points: The investigators catalogued 164 TCR beta chains as cytomegalovirus-associated. Researchers reported that three CMV-associated chains were confirmed in vitro as CMV antigen-specific.

Worth noting for this clone: Its target is not known. Other DNA sequences of this sample code for an identical CDR3.

Using immunoSEQ multiplex PCR, the repertoire was profiled, and TCRdb retains in-frame clones only, with some absent. Seen here are 100,000 to 150,000 clones, approximately 92% observed once, and the top ten hold 0.95% to 1.3%. Sequenced: PBMCs. The sequence derives from a woman between 18 and 29 years old in good health and CMV-seronegative.

The CDR3 DNA sequence: TGTGCCAGCAGCTTAGTCGAAGAGACCCAGTACTTC. Translation gives CASSLVEETQYF. The gene calls are TRBV7-6 and TRBJ2-5; the D is unclear. The germline V gene has CDR1 SGHVS and CDR2 FNYEAQ. With 1 base removed from V and 3 bases from J, the gap between germline ends came to 3 bases. CDR3 length: 12 amino acids.